This TCR beta chain was recorded in a study of OX40 agonist ivuxolimab in advanced cancers. In the study overall: Ivuxolimab, which targeted the costimulatory receptor OX40 (CD134), was an agonistic, fully human IgG2 monoclonal antibody. Prior anti-PD-1, anti-PD-L1 or anti-CTLA-4 therapy was permitted, and checkpoint inhibitors had been received by 40% to 50% of dose-escalation patients. The dose-escalation cohort was 80% to 90% male with a mean age of roughly 60 years, ranging from roughly 20 to 80. Three dose-escalation patients achieved partial responses, one with hepatocellular carcinoma and two with cutaneous melanoma. The monotherapy dose-escalation portion (N ≈ 55 patients) of the phase I ivuxolimab trial is reported in the paper. Of the roughly 54 patients in dose escalation, about 20 had hepatocellular carcinoma, some 15 had melanoma, 9 had renal cell carcinoma and 9 had head and neck cancer. Peripheral TCRbeta sequencing aimed to test whether ivuxolimab altered TCR sequence diversity and caused clonal T-cell expansion. Intravenous ivuxolimab was administered to patients every 2 weeks at six dose levels: 0.01, 0.1, 0.3, 1.5, 3 and 10 mg/kg. Findings and caveats that apply to the study as a whole: Antigen specificity was not determined for the clonally expanded peripheral T cells. In partial responders in the 0.1-3.0 mg/kg groups, normalized peripheral clonal expansion was found to be among the lowest, especially among CD8+ T cells. Clonal expansion of both CD4+ and CD8+ blood T cells was observed from baseline to week 6 at doses 0.1 to 3.0 mg/kg. Low levels of normalized T-cell clonal expansion were also shown by some nonresponding patients. After ivuxolimab, more expanded clones were found on average in CD8+ T cells than in CD4+ T cells.

The trial excluded patients who had a history of autoimmune disease or were on systemic immunosuppression. Peripheral blood for TCR sequencing was drawn from every dose cohort at baseline, at cycle 4 day 1 and at cycle 7 day 1. Samples came from an open-label, multicenter, first-in-human phase I dose-escalation trial of ivuxolimab. Adults with locally advanced or metastatic melanoma, renal cell carcinoma, hepatocellular carcinoma or head and neck squamous cell carcinoma were enrolled in the trial. Before TCR sequencing, CD4+ T cells and CD8+ T cells were sorted from peripheral blood as separate populations. CDR1 and CDR2 were assigned from the germline V gene as SGHRS and YFSETQ. From the cysteine up to the phenylalanine, the CDR3 has a length of 14 residues. Just the 42-base CDR3 DNA is kept, in frame starting at base 1. V loses 4 bases, J loses 5 bases, and the germline ends lie 15 bases apart.

Genomic DNA was extracted from sorted cells for sequencing of the TCRbeta CDR3 region. The immunoSEQ Assay was used to sequence the TCRbeta CDR3 regions. TCRdb took this table from immuneACCESS and kept in-frame rearrangements with V and J called. Such tables lack part of the clones; where checked against another copy, unresolved V genes explain under half of the gap, and the rest is unexplained. The sample records some 57,000 clones, approximately 90% of which are singletons. The biggest ten clones account for 5% to 5.5% of the sample. With respect to this clone: Its target antigen remains unknown. Nothing much larger sits one base from this clone, and base qualities are not available.

The TCR originated in an adult with an advanced solid tumor such as melanoma, head and neck, liver or kidney cancer. Specimen: CD4+ or CD8+ T cells sorted from blood, collected in a trial of the OX40 agonist ivuxolimab. The rearrangement joined TRBV5-1 to TRBJ2-5; a tentative D match to TRBD2 spans 6 bases. CDR3 sequence: CASSPGLGGETQYF. Here is the DNA: TGCGCCAGCAGCCCGGGCCTTGGAGGGGAGACCCAGTACTTC.